Each of the 17 T cell receptor beta chains below was sequenced from the same sample in a study of blood T cell repertoires in COVID-19. Profiled with immunoSEQ multiplex PCR; TCRdb holds only in-frame clones, not every one. The table includes 200,000 to 250,000 clones, more than 70% detected once. The source material was peripheral blood. These receptors were obtained from a woman of 80 years or more with acute or convalescent COVID-19.

The chain employs TRBV7-3 and TRBJ1-1, with D possibly being TRBD1 (6 bases). The CDR3 is made up of 15 amino acids. Between the trimmed V and J ends, which lost 5 bases and 2 bases, there was a span of 15 bases. Per germline, CDR1 SGHTA and CDR2 FQGTGA. CDR3 DNA: TGTGCCAGCAGCAAAACAGGGCCCTTAAACACTGAAGCTTTCTTT. This sequence encodes CASSKTGPLNTEAFF.

V gene TRBV3-1 (or the pseudogene TRBV3-2) combines with J gene TRBJ2-5; possible D gene TRBD1, 6 bases. With 0 bases removed from V and 5 bases from J, the gap between germline ends came to 10 bases. CDR1 is LGHDT and CDR2 is YNNKEL in the germline V gene (reference sequence). The length of the CDR3 is 14 residues. In DNA, the CDR3 is TGTGCCAGCAGCCAAGATACAGGGAGCGAGACCCAGTACTTC. The encoded protein is CASSQDTGSETQYF.

This clone was seen only a few times. V is TRBV10-3 and J is TRBJ2-1; 8 bases map to TRBD2. The CDR3 covers 18 residues. Per the germline V gene, CDR1 is ENHRY and CDR2 is SYGVKD. J was trimmed by 8 bases and V by 2 bases; bases with no gene match: 17. The CDR3 coding sequence is TGTGCCATCAGTGAGCCTTCAGCGGGGGTAGCGGGGTACGATGAGCAGTTCTTC. Its protein product is CAISEPSAGVAGYDEQFF.

This chain links TRBV28 with TRBJ1-1; 7 bases align to TRBD1. The germline CDR1 and CDR2 sequences are MDHEN and SYDVKM. Trimming cost V 2 bases and J 0 bases; bases outside gene matches: 6. The CDR3 is made up of 16 amino acids. The CDR3 region is CASSLRQGFMNTEAFF. The CDR3 DNA follows: TGTGCCAGCAGTTTAAGACAGGGTTTCATGAACACTGAAGCTTTCTTT.

The rearrangement links TRBV11-3 to TRBJ2-2; 10 positions agree with TRBD1. Per germline, CDR1 SGHNT and CDR2 YENEEA. CDR3 length equals 15 residues. The ends lost 4 bases at V and 4 bases at J; junction bases unmatched: 3. CDR3 bases: TGTGCCAGCAGCTGGGACAGGGGTGGCACCGGGGAGCTGTTTTTT. Translation gives CASSWDRGGTGELFF.

A few counts support this clone. This chain links TRBV24-1 with TRBJ2-3; 9 bases are a match to TRBD2. The J segment lost 1 base and the V segment lost 12 bases, leaving 13 bases of the junction unmatched. This CDR3 spans 16 amino acids. Germline V gene data show CDR1 as KGHDR and CDR2 as SFDVKD. For the CDR3, the DNA is TGTGCCGCCGGGGGTAGCGGGGGACTGGGCACAGATACGCAGTATTTT. Protein sequence: CAAGGSGGLGTDTQYF.

The rearrangement uses TRBV5-5 and TRBJ2-1, with D hard to call. Germline-derived CDR1 and CDR2 are SGHKS and YYEKEE (reference sequence). CDR3 length: 14 amino acids. V lost 0 bases to trimming and J lost 5 bases, with 9 bases between them. CDR3 sequence (DNA): TGTGCCAGCAGCTTGGGGGCCAGTAACAATGAGCAGTTCTTC. Residues: CASSLGASNNEQFF.

This clone was recorded once. The chain joins TRBV5-4 to TRBJ1-1, with D possibly being TRBD1 (5 bases). Trimming removed 0 bases from V and 7 bases from J, with 13 bases in between. CDR3 length: 14 residues. Germline loops: CDR1 SGHNT, CDR2 YYREEE (reference sequence). The CDR3 DNA reads TGTGCCAGCAGCTTGGGGACACGGGTGAGTGAAGCTTTCTTT. Its translation: CASSLGTRVSEAFF.

The CDR3 protein is CASSLLGLRGYTF. The CDR3 nucleotides read TGTGCCAGCAGCTTGCTTGGGCTTCGTGGCTACACCTTC. The rearrangement uses TRBV5-8 and TRBJ1-2; no reliable D call. Trimming cost V 1 base and J 7 bases, with 11 bases left between them. Germline V lookup: CDR1 SGHTS, CDR2 YDEGEE. The CDR3 has 13 amino acids.

This chain connects TRBV7-9 to TRBJ1-1; 7 positions agree with TRBD1. V shed 4 bases and J 6 bases; nucleotides not matched to a gene: 5. The CDR3 length is 13 residues. Germline values: CDR1 SEHNR, CDR2 FQNEAQ (reference sequence). For the CDR3, the DNA is TGTGCCAGCAGCTCGACAGGGAGATCTGAAGCTTTCTTT. Residues: CASSSTGRSEAFF.

The chain uses TRBV20-1 and TRBJ2-7, with 7 nucleotides matching TRBD1. The CDR3 runs to 11 residues. The V gene end was trimmed by 5 bases and the J gene end by 6 bases; junction bases not matched to a gene: 4. From germline, CDR1 is DFQATT and CDR2 SNEGSKA (reference sequence). This CDR3 reads CSAHDRVEQYF. In DNA form, the CDR3 reads TGCAGTGCTCATGACAGGGTCGAGCAGTACTTC.

The chain has TRBV2 and TRBJ2-3; 11 bases are a match to TRBD2. This CDR3 spans 14 amino acids. V trimming: 11 bases; J trimming: 3 bases; junction bases outside the gene matches: 7. Per germline, CDR1 SNHLY and CDR2 FYNNEI. The CDR3 loop is CARRLAGRTDTQYF. DNA for the CDR3: TGTGCCCGCCGACTAGCGGGGCGTACAGATACGCAGTATTTT.

The J gene is TRBJ2-1, the V gene TRBV7-2, with 9 bases matching TRBD1. In germline, CDR1 is SGHTA, CDR2 FQGNSA. The CDR3 is 15 residues long. Trimming took 8 bases from V and 7 from J; bases not matched to a gene: 12. The CDR3 bases are TGTGCCAGCCCCTTGGGGACAGGGAATGATAATGAGCAGTTCTTC. Protein sequence: CASPLGTGNDNEQFF.

The J gene is TRBJ1-2, the V gene TRBV7-8; TRBD1 aligns across 9 bases. Trimming removed 4 bases from V and 5 bases from J; junction bases left unmatched: 11. Looked up from germline, CDR1 is SGHVS and CDR2 is FQNEAQ. This CDR3 has 16 amino acids. CDR3 coding DNA: TGTGCCAGCAGCTCTAGGGGACAGGGCACGGGGTATGGCTACACCTTC. Encoded protein: CASSSRGQGTGYGYTF.

CDR3 loop: CASSPADSGNTIYF. The CDR3 nucleotides read TGTGCCAGCAGTCCCGCCGACAGTGGAAACACCATATATTTT. The chain employs TRBV28 and TRBJ1-3; weak D call: TRBD1 (5 bases). Trimming cost V 5 bases and J 3 bases, with 11 bases left between them. This CDR3 has 14 amino acids. Germline-derived CDR1 and CDR2 are MDHEN and SYDVKM.

V is TRBV28 and J is TRBJ2-3; perhaps TRBD2 as D (5 bases). V lost 2 bases to trimming and J lost 1 base, with 13 bases between them. The CDR3 consists of 16 residues. Germline values: CDR1 MDHEN, CDR2 SYDVKM. CDR3 protein: CASSLSRGKGTDTQYF. The CDR3 bases are TGTGCCAGCAGTTTAAGTCGGGGAAAGGGCACAGATACGCAGTATTTT. Together with reference TRBV28 and TRBJ2-3, the CDR3 gives the full variable domain: DVKVTQSSRYLVKRTGEKVFLECVQDMDHENMFWYRQDPGLGLRLIYFSYDVKMKEKGDIPEGYSVSREKKERFSLILESASTNQTSMYLCASSLSRGKGTDTQYFGPGTRLTVL.

V gene TRBV7-8 combines with J gene TRBJ2-3; D perhaps matches TRBD1 (6 bases). CDR1 and CDR2 (germline): SGHVS, FQNEAQ. CDR3 length equals 15 residues. Trimming stripped 3 bases from V and 4 bases from J, with 14 bases between. The CDR3 sequence is CASSFLQGVADTQYF. The CDR3 coding sequence is TGTGCCAGCAGCTTTCTACAGGGAGTAGCAGATACGCAGTATTTT.